This paragraph reports one T cell receptor (beta chain). Only in-frame clones appear in the TCRdb table, and some are missing; sequencing was by immunoSEQ multiplex PCR. Of about 51,000 clones in the sample, roughly 93% were seen once. Germline V gene lookup returns CDR1 MNHNY and CDR2 SVGAGI (reference sequence). This CDR3 contains 15 residues. Deletions cut 4 bases from V and 7 bases from J, with 16 bases between. The data are from a study of T cell changes during pregnancy in multiple sclerosis. The J gene is TRBJ2-2, the V gene TRBV6-6, with TRBD2 as a possible D gene (6 bases). The sequence was obtained from a female donor with multiple sclerosis, enrolled in a pregnancy study. Specimen: peripheral blood, collected in the second trimester of pregnancy. The CDR3: CASSSRDSDHGELFF. The CDR3, as DNA: TGTGCCAGCAGTTCCAGGGACTCGGACCACGGGGAGCTGTTTTTT.